The subject of this entry is one T cell receptor beta chain. Antigen unknown. Use of 60 Vbeta and 13 Jbeta primers characterized the PCR. Measured with immunoSEQ multiplex PCR; TCRdb has only the in-frame clones, and not every one. The sample gives about 140,000 clones, approximately 82% of which show up once; 9.7% is in the top ten. The data derive from a study of cytomegalovirus exposure and HLA in healthy donors. Study-level points and caveats: Reportedly, diagnosis of cytomegalovirus status by the classifier showed high specificity and sensitivity. CMV serostatus was the only immune exposure information that was available. Earlier analysis yielded a pattern in which most TCR beta V segments were productive about 90% or about 30% of the time.

Trimming stripped 5 bases from V and 3 bases from J, with 14 bases between. The CDR3 covers 14 residues. Germline V gene lookup returns CDR1 MNHEY and CDR2 SMNVEV (reference sequence). The chain recombines TRBV27 with TRBJ2-7; D gene uncertain. The source is an older woman in good health and CMV-seropositive. The sequenced sample consisted of PBMCs. The CDR3 spells CASSLRGIGYEQYF. Written as DNA, the CDR3 is TGTGCCAGCAGTCTGCGCGGAATTGGCTACGAGCAGTACTTC.